This TCR beta chain was captured in a study of blood T cells in healthy people across ages. Study-wide results and caveats: In the absence of known donor CMV status, changes in expanded clonotypes were possibly confounded. Aged donors had fewer naive CD4+ cells and lower diversity than long-lived donors.

Ten or more counts support this clonotype. Its antigen is not known. A read error is possible here, since a much larger clone lies one base away. Peripheral blood samples of around 11 milliliters were drawn from each donor. Germline assignment: CDR1 SEHNR and CDR2 FQNEAQ (reference sequence). This CDR3 region has 15 residues. V lost 2 bases, J lost 11 bases, and 21 bases lay in between. Together with a sample-barcoded 5' primer, a J-beta primer mix was included in a second PCR lasting roughly 6 to 12 cycles. Each TCR beta cDNA got a 12-nucleotide random molecular identifier. A single record per CDR3 protein comes from TCRdb applying MiXCR to the 5' RACE reads. The table shows roughly 900,000 distinct CDR3 sequences, with 29% occurring only once.

The specimen was blood. This TCR came from a woman older than 75 in good health. The gene calls are TRBV7-9 and TRBJ2-5, with D possibly TRBD1 on 5 matching bases. The CDR3 bases are TGTGCCAGCAGCTTATCGGCCAGGGTGAACAATGAGCAGTACTTC. It specifies CASSLSARVNNEQYF.